This T cell receptor beta chain was sequenced in a study of shared clonotypes between healthy human individuals (dated by TCRdb to 2018 to 2021). About the investigation overall: The cohort included a few men and a couple of women between 18 and 49 years of age. For each donor, CD4 naive and CD4 memory were each run on three plates, CD8 naive on two plates, and CD8 memory on one plate. The study deeply sequenced blood TCR repertoires of five healthy adults to estimate repertoire size and the extent of clonotype sharing between individuals. Different laboratories and diverse techniques were used to prepare libraries and sequence TCR repertoires, to increase sequencing depth and limit assay-specific biases. Leukapheresis yielded between about 0.9 and 10 billion PBMCs per donor.

Using the deep immunoSEQ assay, TCR CDR3 regions were amplified from genomic DNA by multiplex PCR. For each cell subset, the extracted genomic DNA was distributed evenly across all wells of several immunoSEQ 96-well plates, and each plate served as one replicate. For sorted subsets, approximately 0.2 ug of genomic DNA, equivalent to around 29,000 T cell genomes, went into each replicate PCR. Purified libraries were measured with a Qubit 3.0 fluorometer, size-checked on a Bioanalyzer 2100, and measured again with the KAPA Library Quantification kit. Each immunoSEQ 96-well plate was sequenced on its own single-read 150-cycle Illumina NextSeq 550 flow cell. In the original analysis: Because the immunoSEQ output included only junctional sequences and no quality scores, the filtering could not be the same as the filtering used for full-length reads. Sequences were annotated with PyIR, a Python wrapper for IgBLAST v1.9, using IMGT germline references to assign V/J genes and CDR3. Reads were removed for weak V/J assignments (E-value above 1e-6), missing CDR3, stop codons, out-of-frame junctions, or ambiguous translated residues. V3J clonotypes were defined as sequences sharing an identical inferred V gene, J gene, and CDR3 amino acid sequence. Percentage overlap between repertoires was computed as shared unique clonotypes divided by the size of the smaller repertoire. Richness of each repertoire was evaluated using RTK rarefaction, the Chao1 estimator, and Recon v2.1 estimates of unobserved clonotypes. Generation probabilities for all TCRbeta clonotypes obtained by the gDNA method from a few donors were computed using OLGA. The clones in this table, taken by TCRdb from immuneACCESS, are in-frame only. Not every clone is retained; where verified, under half of the shortfall comes from an unresolved V gene, and the cause of the rest is unknown. V and J calls plus clone size are reproduced from that table; the DNA served to infer D and trimming. The sample has 1,500,000 or so clones on record, around 98.5% of them singletons. The leading ten clones occupy approximately 0.4% of the sample.

Beyond this particular receptor, the publication reports: Sampling was limited to blood, and TCR repertoires in tissue likely differ from TCR repertoires in blood. Pairwise subsampling indicated that sequencing depth was expected to affect the degree of clonotype sharing among donors. Naive subsets generally had larger estimated clonotype richness than memory subsets did. The genetic and exposure-history diversity represented was limited by the small number of donors. Incomplete sequencing was indicated by rarefaction of sorted-subset datasets, despite the large sequencing depth. Approximately 4.8% of naive CD4, 3% to 3.5% of naive CD8, roughly 2.4% of memory CD4, and around 0.42% of memory CD8 clonotypes were shared across several donors. Compared with non-shared clonotypes, clonotypes shared by all four sorted-subset donors had higher generation probabilities.

With regard to this clone: Its recognized antigen is unknown. No base quality values were provided; no much bigger clone lies one nucleotide off.

From the germline V gene, CDR1 is SGHDN and CDR2 is FVKESK. V trim: 3 bases; J trim: 5 bases; unmatched bases: 13. The CDR3 numbers 18 residues from cysteine through phenylalanine. Only CDR3 DNA is held: 54 bases, read in frame from base 1. The donors were healthy, HIV-negative adults with no recently reported acute infections or vaccinations. Every donor was a Caucasian adult residing in Nashville, Tennessee, USA. CD4+ T cells were enriched through magnetic negative selection, after which naive cells were positively selected on CD45RA and the remaining negative fraction served as the memory subset. After blood collection by leukapheresis, PBMCs were isolated using Ficoll-Histopaque density gradient centrifugation and then cryopreserved in the vapor phase of liquid nitrogen. Analytical flow cytometry was used to check the purity and quantity of each magnetically sorted T cell population. Each sorted fraction had its genomic DNA isolated and then quantified by UV absorbance on a Nanodrop 2000c.

The source is a young man in good health. The sequence joins TRBV14 to TRBJ2-3; 11 nucleotides in the junction match TRBD2. The sample taken for sequencing was naive CD4+ T cells sorted from blood. The cell subset or site label of this sample denotes: CD45RA+ positively selected. The DNA sequence is given as TGTGCCAGCAGCCAGGGGAAGGCTAGCGGGAGGTTCCGAGATACGCAGTATTTT. Translation gives CASSQGKASGRFRDTQYF.